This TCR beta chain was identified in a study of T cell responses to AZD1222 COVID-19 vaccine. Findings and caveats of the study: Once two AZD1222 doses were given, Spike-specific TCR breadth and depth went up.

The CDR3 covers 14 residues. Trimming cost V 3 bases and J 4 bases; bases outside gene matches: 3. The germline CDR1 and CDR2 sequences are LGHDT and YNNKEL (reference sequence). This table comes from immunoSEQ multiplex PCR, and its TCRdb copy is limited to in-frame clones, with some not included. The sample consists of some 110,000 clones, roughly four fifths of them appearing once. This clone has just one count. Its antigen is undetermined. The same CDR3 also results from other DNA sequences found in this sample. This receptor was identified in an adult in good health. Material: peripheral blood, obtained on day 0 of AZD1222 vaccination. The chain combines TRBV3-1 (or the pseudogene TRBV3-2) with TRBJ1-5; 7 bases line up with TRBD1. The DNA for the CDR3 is TGTGCCAGCAGCCAGGACAGGTCTAATCAGCCCCAGCATTTT. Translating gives CASSQDRSNQPQHF.